This T cell receptor beta chain appears in the sequencing data of a study of blood T cell repertoires in COVID-19. Assay: immunoSEQ multiplex PCR; the TCRdb copy retains only in-frame clones and omits some. In the table there are fewer than 150,000 clones, 80% to 90% of which are singletons. V lost 1 base and J lost 4; bases outside the gene matches: 7. Germline V gene sequence: CDR1 MNHNS, CDR2 SASEGT. The CDR3 totals 15 residues. This rearrangement joins TRBV6-1 to TRBJ2-7; 7 bases agree with TRBD2. The sequence was obtained from a human donor in a cohort sampled during active COVID-19. The sequenced sample consisted of peripheral blood. The CDR3 spells CASSEDPSGLYEQYF. CDR3 in DNA: TGTGCCAGCAGTGAAGATCCTAGCGGACTATACGAGCAGTACTTC.